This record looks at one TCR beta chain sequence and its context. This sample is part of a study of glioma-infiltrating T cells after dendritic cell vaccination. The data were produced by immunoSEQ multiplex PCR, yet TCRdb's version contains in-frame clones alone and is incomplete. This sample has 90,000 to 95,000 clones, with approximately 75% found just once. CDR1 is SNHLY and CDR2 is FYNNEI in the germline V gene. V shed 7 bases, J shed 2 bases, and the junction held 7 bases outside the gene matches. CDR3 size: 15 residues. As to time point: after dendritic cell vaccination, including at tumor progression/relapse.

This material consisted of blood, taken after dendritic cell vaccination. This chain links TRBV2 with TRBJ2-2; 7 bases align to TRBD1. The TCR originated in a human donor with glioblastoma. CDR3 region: CASKTGAQNTGELFF. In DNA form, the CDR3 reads TGTGCCAGCAAAACAGGGGCACAAAACACCGGGGAGCTGTTTTTT.